The T cell receptor (beta chain) described here comes from a study of identical twins. General observations from the study: Models underestimated how often monozygotic twins shared out-of-frame TCR alpha. Cross-sectional statistical analysis was relied on for the conclusions, without the same donors being followed. Sharing of beta out-of-frame sequences by twins showed a weaker excess.

This clonotype has more than one count but fewer than ten. Its antigen is not identified. The CDR3 covers 18 residues. V lost 4 bases and J lost 4; bases outside the gene matches: 12. Germline CDR1 reads SGHAT; CDR2 reads FQDESV (reference sequence). All donors were healthy Caucasians. TCRdb re-analysed the 5' RACE reads in MiXCR, keeping a single row per CDR3 protein. The sample yields fewer than 650,000 distinct CDR3 sequences, around 9.6% seen once. The same specimen was also included in a second study, on yellow fever vaccine responses in identical twins.

The sample taken for sequencing was PBMCs. J is TRBJ2-1 and V is TRBV11-1, with 11 bases identical to TRBD2. This sequence was found in a woman younger than 35 in good health. Here the CDR3 DNA reads TGTGCCAGCAGCTCCATAACCCCTTTAGCGGGAGGGTACAATGAGCAGTTCTTC. Translated, it gives CASSSITPLAGGYNEQFF.